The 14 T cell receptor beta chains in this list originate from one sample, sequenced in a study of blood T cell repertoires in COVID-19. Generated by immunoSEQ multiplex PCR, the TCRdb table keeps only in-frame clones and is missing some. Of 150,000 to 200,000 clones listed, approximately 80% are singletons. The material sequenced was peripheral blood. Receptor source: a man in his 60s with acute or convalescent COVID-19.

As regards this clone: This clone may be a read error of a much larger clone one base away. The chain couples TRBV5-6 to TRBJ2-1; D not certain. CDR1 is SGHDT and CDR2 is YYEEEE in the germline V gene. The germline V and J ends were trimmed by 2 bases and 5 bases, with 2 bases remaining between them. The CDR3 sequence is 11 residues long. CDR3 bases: TGTGCCAGCAGCTTTAACAATGAGCAGTTCTTC. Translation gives CASSFNNEQFF.

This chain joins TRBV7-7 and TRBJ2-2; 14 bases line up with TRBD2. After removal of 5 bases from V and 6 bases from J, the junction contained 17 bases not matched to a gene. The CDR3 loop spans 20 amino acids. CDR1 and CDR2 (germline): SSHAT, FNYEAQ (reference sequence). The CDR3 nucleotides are TGTGCCAGCAGCCTCCAGCCGGGACTAGCGGGAGTAAGGGAGGCCGGGGAGCTGTTTTTT. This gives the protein CASSLQPGLAGVREAGELFF.

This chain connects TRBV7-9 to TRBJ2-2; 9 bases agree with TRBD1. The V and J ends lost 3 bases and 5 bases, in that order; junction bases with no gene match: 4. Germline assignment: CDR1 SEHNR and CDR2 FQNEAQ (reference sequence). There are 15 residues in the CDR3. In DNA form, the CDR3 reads TGTGCCAGCAGCTTCCTTGGACAGGGGACCGGGGAGCTGTTTTTT. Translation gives CASSFLGQGTGELFF.

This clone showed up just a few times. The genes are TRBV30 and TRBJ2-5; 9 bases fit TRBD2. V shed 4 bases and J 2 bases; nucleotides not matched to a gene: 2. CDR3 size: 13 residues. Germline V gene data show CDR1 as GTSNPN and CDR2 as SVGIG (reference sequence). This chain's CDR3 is CAWNLAGQETQYF. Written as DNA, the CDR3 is TGTGCCTGGAACCTAGCGGGACAAGAGACCCAGTACTTC.

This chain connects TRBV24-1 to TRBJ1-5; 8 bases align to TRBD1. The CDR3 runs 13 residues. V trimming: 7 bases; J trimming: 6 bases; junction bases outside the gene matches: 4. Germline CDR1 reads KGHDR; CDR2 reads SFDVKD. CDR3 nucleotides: TGTGCCACCAGCGGACAGGGCTTTCAGCCCCAGCATTTT. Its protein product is CATSGQGFQPQHF.

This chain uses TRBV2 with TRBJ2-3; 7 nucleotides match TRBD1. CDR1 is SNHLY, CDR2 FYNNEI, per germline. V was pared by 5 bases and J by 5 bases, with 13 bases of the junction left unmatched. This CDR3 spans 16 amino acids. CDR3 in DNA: TGTGCCAGCAGTTACCCGGGACAGACCCTTCTAGATACGCAGTATTTT. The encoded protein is CASSYPGQTLLDTQYF.

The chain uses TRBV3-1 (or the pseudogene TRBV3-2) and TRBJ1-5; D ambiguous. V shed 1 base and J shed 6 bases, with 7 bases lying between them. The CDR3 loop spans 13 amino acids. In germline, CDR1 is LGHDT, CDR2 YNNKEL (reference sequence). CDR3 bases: TGTGCCAGCAGCCAAGGGGGAGCTCAGCCCCAGCATTTT. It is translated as CASSQGGAQPQHF.

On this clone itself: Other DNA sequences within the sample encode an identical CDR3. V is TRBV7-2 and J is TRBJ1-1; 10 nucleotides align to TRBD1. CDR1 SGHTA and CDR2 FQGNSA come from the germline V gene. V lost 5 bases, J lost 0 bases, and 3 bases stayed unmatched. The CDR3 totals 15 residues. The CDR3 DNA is TGTGCCAGCAGCGGGACAGGGGCTCTGAACACTGAAGCTTTCTTT. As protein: CASSGTGALNTEAFF.

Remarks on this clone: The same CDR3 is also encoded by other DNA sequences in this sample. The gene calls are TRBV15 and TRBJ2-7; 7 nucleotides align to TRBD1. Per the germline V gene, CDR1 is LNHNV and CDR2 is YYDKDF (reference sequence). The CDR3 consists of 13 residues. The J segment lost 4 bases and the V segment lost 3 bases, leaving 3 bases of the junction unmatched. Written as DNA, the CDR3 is TGTGCCACCAGCAGGCCACAGGGGTACGAGCAGTACTTC. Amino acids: CATSRPQGYEQYF.

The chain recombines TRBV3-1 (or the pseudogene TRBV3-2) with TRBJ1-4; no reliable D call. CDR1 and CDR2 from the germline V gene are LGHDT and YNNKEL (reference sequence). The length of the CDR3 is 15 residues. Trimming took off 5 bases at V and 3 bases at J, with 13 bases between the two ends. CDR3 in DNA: TGTGCCAGCAGCGGTAACGACAAACCTAATGAAAAACTGTTTTTT. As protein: CASSGNDKPNEKLFF.

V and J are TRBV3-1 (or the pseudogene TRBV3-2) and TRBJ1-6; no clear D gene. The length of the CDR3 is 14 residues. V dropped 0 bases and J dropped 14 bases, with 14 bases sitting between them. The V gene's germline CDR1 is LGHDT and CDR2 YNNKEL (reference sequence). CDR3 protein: CASSQDPLGGSLHF. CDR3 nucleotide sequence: TGTGCCAGCAGCCAAGACCCCCTCGGAGGGTCCCTCCACTTT.

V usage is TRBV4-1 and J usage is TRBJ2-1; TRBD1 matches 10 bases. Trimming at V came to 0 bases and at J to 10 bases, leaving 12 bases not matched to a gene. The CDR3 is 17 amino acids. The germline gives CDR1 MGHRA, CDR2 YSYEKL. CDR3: CASSQEKVTGTGDEQFF. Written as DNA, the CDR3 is TGCGCCAGCAGCCAAGAAAAAGTTACTGGGACAGGGGACGAGCAGTTCTTC.

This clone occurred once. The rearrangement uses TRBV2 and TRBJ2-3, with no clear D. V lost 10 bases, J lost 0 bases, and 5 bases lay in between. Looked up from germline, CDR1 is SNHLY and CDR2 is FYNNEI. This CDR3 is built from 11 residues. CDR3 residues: CATPSTDTQYF. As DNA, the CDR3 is TGTGCCACCCCTAGCACAGATACGCAGTATTTT.

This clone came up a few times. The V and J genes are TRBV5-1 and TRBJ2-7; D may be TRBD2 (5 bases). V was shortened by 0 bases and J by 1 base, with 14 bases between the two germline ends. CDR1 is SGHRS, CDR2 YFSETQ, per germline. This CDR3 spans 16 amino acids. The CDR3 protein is CASSLDPGLRSYEQYF. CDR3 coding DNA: TGCGCCAGCAGCTTGGATCCGGGGTTAAGGTCCTACGAGCAGTACTTC.